What follows are 27 T cell receptor beta chains derived from one specimen sequenced in a study of beta chain features in type 1 diabetes. Reverse transcription of all isolated RNA meant that expressed TCRB transcripts were sequenced. Produced via immunoSEQ multiplex PCR; TCRdb's table is partial and in-frame only. The data hold under 450,000 clones, with roughly 13% observed a single time. The sequenced material came from naive CD4+ T cells from blood. The receptor set was obtained from a man aged 25-45 years in good health.

This clone occurred a few times. The J gene is TRBJ1-1, the V gene TRBV30; no firm D call. The germline V gene has CDR1 GTSNPN and CDR2 SVGIG (reference sequence). V dropped 1 base and J dropped 11 bases, with 8 bases sitting between them. This CDR3 comprises 10 residues. The CDR3 is CAWSGMGAFF. Written as DNA, the CDR3 is TGTGCCTGGAGTGGTATGGGCGCTTTCTTT.

V usage is TRBV4-3 and J usage is TRBJ2-5, with 8 positions matching TRBD2. The junction had 7 bases not matched to a gene; V was cut back by 0 bases and J by 4 bases. The CDR3 sequence is 16 residues long. The germline CDR1 and CDR2 sequences are LGHNA and YSLEER. Here the CDR3 reads CASSQDWRGAVETQYF. In DNA, the CDR3 is TGCGCCAGCAGCCAAGATTGGCGGGGGGCGGTAGAGACCCAGTACTTC.

The CDR3 here is CASSIGTSGGYEQYF. The CDR3 DNA is TGTGCCAGCAGCATCGGGACTAGCGGGGGTTACGAGCAGTACTTC. The chain combines TRBV7-2 with TRBJ2-7; 14 bases map to TRBD2. V was clipped by 5 bases and J by 4 bases; unmatched bases: 4. The CDR3 has 15 residues. CDR1 and CDR2 (germline): SGHTA, FQGNSA.

The J gene is TRBJ1-2, the V gene TRBV30; D gene uncertain. V shed 4 bases and J shed 2 bases, with 17 bases lying between them. The germline gives CDR1 GTSNPN, CDR2 SVGIG (reference sequence). The CDR3 consists of 15 residues. The CDR3 nucleotides read TGTGCCTGGACCAGGCAAAGAGGACTAAACTATGGCTACACCTTC. Residues: CAWTRQRGLNYGYTF.

This clone has just a few counts. The genes are TRBV5-4 and TRBJ2-5; D is uncertain. The V gene lost 7 bases and the J gene lost 2 bases, with 12 bases spanning the gap. From germline, CDR1 is SGHNT and CDR2 YYREEE (reference sequence). CDR3 length equals 13 residues. The DNA of the CDR3 is TGTGCCAGCCGGCTCGGAGTTCAAGAGACCCAGTACTTC. It is translated as CASRLGVQETQYF.

Concerning this clone: Other DNA sequences in this specimen translate into the identical CDR3. This chain connects TRBV6-5 to TRBJ2-6; D is uncertain. Germline CDR1 is MNHEY and CDR2 is SVGAGI. The CDR3 length is 13 residues. V lost 3 bases and J 4 bases, leaving 4 bases between the germline ends. The CDR3 region is CASSYSGANVLTF. The CDR3 DNA is TGTGCCAGCAGTTATTCCGGGGCCAACGTCCTGACTTTC.

This clone was counted a few times. The rearrangement joins TRBV5-6 to TRBJ2-1; 9 bases agree with TRBD2. There are 17 residues in the CDR3. The trim removed 4 bases at V and 7 bases at J, leaving 15 bases unmatched. Germline CDR1 is SGHDT and CDR2 is YYEEEE. CDR3 sequence: CASSPPGGLAIGNEQFF. In DNA, the CDR3 is TGTGCCAGCAGCCCTCCGGGGGGACTAGCTATCGGGAATGAGCAGTTCTTC.

The chain recombines TRBV7-8 with TRBJ2-1; 9 bases fit TRBD1. This CDR3 is 14 amino acids long. V dropped 5 bases and J dropped 6; count of bases not matched to a gene: 5. The V gene's germline CDR1 is SGHVS and CDR2 FQNEAQ. The CDR3, as DNA: TGTGCCAGCAGCAAAGGGACAGGGTTCAATGAGCAGTTCTTC. It specifies CASSKGTGFNEQFF.

The chain joins TRBV28 to TRBJ2-3, with unresolved D. The CDR3 is 14 residues long. Germline CDR1 and CDR2: MDHEN and SYDVKM. The V gene lost 6 bases and the J gene lost 0 bases, with 10 bases spanning the gap. The CDR3 sequence: CASSEEASTDTQYF. DNA of the CDR3: TGTGCCAGCAGCGAAGAGGCTAGCACAGATACGCAGTATTTT.

The V gene is TRBV9, the J gene TRBJ1-6; no clear D. The germline V and J ends were trimmed by 0 bases and 10 bases, with 8 bases remaining between them. Germline V gene sequence: CDR1 SGDLS, CDR2 YYNGEE. The CDR3 has 13 residues. CDR3 coding DNA: TGTGCCAGCAGCGTAGACCAAAAATCACCCCTCCACTTT. Translated, it gives CASSVDQKSPLHF.

The J gene is TRBJ2-3, the V gene TRBV4-1; 9 bases align to TRBD2. From germline, CDR1 is MGHRA and CDR2 YSYEKL. CDR3 length: 16 residues. With 1 base clipped from V and 2 bases from J, the junction kept 4 bases outside the gene matches. The chain's CDR3 is CASSQVAGADTDTQYF. CDR3 in DNA: TGCGCCAGCAGCCAAGTAGCGGGGGCCGACACAGATACGCAGTATTTT.

The chain recombines TRBV5-6 with TRBJ2-7; D remains unclear. Germline lookup yields CDR1 SGHDT and CDR2 YYEEEE. V lost 4 bases and J lost 6, with 11 bases in between. The CDR3 is made up of 12 amino acids. The CDR3 region is CASSHTRGEQYV. The CDR3 DNA follows: TGTGCCAGCAGCCACACCCGCGGCGAGCAGTACGTC.

J is TRBJ1-1 and V is TRBV5-1; D might be TRBD1 (6 bases). This CDR3 region has 15 residues. Deletions cut 1 base from V and 3 bases from J, with 13 bases between. Germline CDR1 is SGHRS and CDR2 is YFSETQ. The CDR3 bases are TGCGCCAGCAGCTTGACAGGGAAATTGGACACTGAAGCTTTCTTT. As protein: CASSLTGKLDTEAFF. The full variable domain, in which reference TRBV5-1 and TRBJ1-1 provide the parts outside the CDR3, is KAGVTQTPRYLIKTRGQQVTLSCSPISGHRSVSWYQQTPGQGLQFLFEYFSETQRNKGNFPGRFSGRQFSNSRSEMNVSTLELGDSALYLCASSLTGKLDTEAFFGQGTRLTVV.

This clone turned up a few times. The rearrangement joins TRBV29-1 to TRBJ1-1, with 8 bases lining up with TRBD1. CDR3 length: 13 residues. With 7 bases clipped from V and 1 base from J, the junction kept 5 bases outside the gene matches. Germline assignment: CDR1 SQVTM and CDR2 ANQGSEA. CDR3 sequence reads: CSARDRPNTEAFF. CDR3 bases: TGCAGCGCCCGGGACAGGCCGAACACTGAAGCTTTCTTT.

The table lists this clone with a few counts. This sequence joins TRBV9 and TRBJ2-2; D possibly corresponds to TRBD1 (5 bases). The ends were cut back, 2 bases at V and 6 bases at J, with 11 bases in the middle. The germline V gene has CDR1 SGDLS and CDR2 YYNGEE. The CDR3 runs 14 residues. The CDR3 nucleotides read TGTGCCAGCAGCGTCGACAGTATGGCCGGGGAGCTGTTTTTT. Translating gives CASSVDSMAGELFF.

This clone was recorded a few times. The rearrangement uses TRBV11-2 and TRBJ2-3; 7 bases are a match to TRBD1. The ends lost 6 bases at V and 6 bases at J; junction bases unmatched: 9. Germline assignment: CDR1 SGHAT and CDR2 FQNNGV. The CDR3 is 14 amino acids. The CDR3 nucleotides read TGTGCCAGCAGACTGACAGGGTCCGTTGATACGCAGTATTTT. Its protein product is CASRLTGSVDTQYF.

This clone was counted only a few times. V and J are TRBV5-4 and TRBJ2-7; the D gene is possibly TRBD1 (6 bases). Germline CDR1 is SGHNT and CDR2 is YYREEE (reference sequence). The CDR3 length is 13 residues. The V end lost 5 bases, the J end lost 2 bases, and 11 bases lay between the germline ends. The CDR3 bases are TGTGCCAGCAGAGCCGGGACAACCTACGAGCAGTACTTC. Translating gives CASRAGTTYEQYF.

V usage is TRBV4-1 and J usage is TRBJ2-1; TRBD2 aligns across 8 bases. Germline values: CDR1 MGHRA, CDR2 YSYEKL. The CDR3 has 15 residues. Trimming removed 2 bases from V and 2 bases from J; junction bases left unmatched: 2. The CDR3 loop is CASSQLAGPYNEQFF. CDR3 sequence (DNA): TGCGCCAGCAGCCAACTAGCGGGTCCCTACAATGAGCAGTTCTTC.

The V gene is TRBV29-1, the J gene TRBJ2-5; tentatively, D is TRBD1 or TRBD2 (5 bases each). Trimming pared 7 bases from V and 5 bases from J, leaving 14 bases between. CDR1 is SQVTM, CDR2 ANQGSEA, per germline. The CDR3 sequence is 12 residues long. The CDR3 nucleotides read TGCAGCGGTGTTGGCAGGGAGGAGACCCAGTACTTC. Its translation: CSGVGREETQYF.

This clone appeared a few times. The J gene is TRBJ2-1, the V gene TRBV4-2; 11 positions match TRBD2. The V gene's germline CDR1 is LGHNA and CDR2 YNFKEQ. J gave up 9 bases and V 0 bases, and 13 bases lay outside the gene matches. This CDR3 is built from 18 residues. CDR3 loop: CASSQDPTSGTFRGEQFF. DNA for the CDR3: TGTGCCAGCAGCCAAGATCCGACTAGCGGGACGTTTCGCGGTGAGCAGTTCTTC.

This clone occurred a few times. The rearrangement links TRBV7-7 to TRBJ2-7; a weak D match, TRBD2 (7 bases). Germline CDR1 and CDR2: SSHAT and FNYEAQ (reference sequence). The CDR3 contains 14 residues. The CDR3 DNA follows: TGTGCTAGCAGGTCCTGGGGGGGCAGAGACGAGCAGTACGTC. Translation: CASRSWGGRDEQYV.

The V call is TRBV7-7, the J call TRBJ1-5, with 7 bases fitting TRBD1. CDR1 is SSHAT and CDR2 is FNYEAQ in the germline V gene (reference sequence). The CDR3 length is 17 residues. The trim removed 5 bases at V and 5 bases at J, leaving 15 bases unmatched. CDR3 region: CASSTGTVTLGDQPQHF. CDR3 nucleotide sequence: TGTGCCAGCAGCACCGGGACAGTAACTTTAGGCGATCAGCCCCAGCATTTT.

This clone was detected only a few times. V gene TRBV30 combines with J gene TRBJ1-3, with D hard to call. Germline V gives CDR1 GTSNPN, CDR2 SVGIG (reference sequence). CDR3 length equals 12 residues. V shed 2 bases and J shed 2 bases, with 4 bases lying between them. The CDR3 DNA reads as TGTGCCTGGAGTCAGGCTGGAAACACCATATATTTT. Translation: CAWSQAGNTIYF. Full variable domain (rest looked up from reference TRBV30 and TRBJ1-3): SQTIHQWPATLVQPVGSPLSLECTVEGTSNPNLYWYRQAAGRGLQLLFYSVGIGQISSEVPQNLSASRPQDRQFILSSKKLLLSDSGFYLCAWSQAGNTIYFGEGSWLTVV.

This chain uses TRBV15 with TRBJ2-3; TRBD1 matches 10 bases. V shed 7 bases, J shed 9 bases, and the junction held 4 bases outside the gene matches. Germline-derived CDR1 and CDR2 are LNHNV and YYDKDF (reference sequence). This CDR3 is built from 12 residues. CDR3 DNA: TGTGCCACCACCCGACAGGGGGCGACGCAGTATTTT. It specifies CATTRQGATQYF.

V is TRBV6-1 and J is TRBJ2-6; a possible D gene is TRBD1 (6 bases). Trimming stripped 4 bases from V and 1 base from J, with 14 bases between. CDR3 size: 17 residues. Germline loops: CDR1 MNHNS, CDR2 SASEGT. The chain's CDR3 is CASSAQGRRSGANVLTF. CDR3 nucleotides: TGTGCCAGCAGTGCACAGGGAAGACGATCTGGGGCCAACGTCCTGACTTTC.

The chain carries TRBV5-1 and TRBJ2-5, with 9 bases aligning to TRBD1. This CDR3 has 14 amino acids. CDR1 and CDR2 (germline): SGHRS, YFSETQ. J gave up 4 bases and V 3 bases, and 4 bases lay outside the gene matches. The CDR3 DNA reads TGCGCCAGCAGCTCGGACAGGGGAGGAGAGACCCAGTACTTC. Translation gives CASSSDRGGETQYF.

The chain combines TRBV9 with TRBJ2-3; 11 nucleotides match TRBD2. The CDR3 consists of 16 residues. V trimming: 3 bases; J trimming: 4 bases; junction bases outside the gene matches: 7. The germline V gene encodes CDR1 SGDLS and CDR2 YYNGEE. The chain's CDR3 is CASSALTSGESDTQYF. CDR3 DNA: TGTGCCAGCAGCGCGCTGACTAGCGGGGAATCAGATACGCAGTATTTT. Supplemented by reference TRBV9 and TRBJ2-3, the full variable domain reads DSGVTQTPKHLITATGQRVTLRCSPRSGDLSVYWYQQSLDQGLQFLIQYYNGEERAKGNILERFSAQQFPDLHSELNLSSLELGDSALYFCASSALTSGESDTQYFGPGTRLTVL.